Each of the 9 T cell receptor beta chains below was sequenced from the same sample in a study of spatial heterogeneity in lung cancer. Sample time point: sample taken at primary tumor resection. The study sequenced unsorted whole RNA from tumor, nontumor lung or frozen PBMC. TCRdb reprocessed the 5' RACE reads via MiXCR and lists one record per CDR3 protein. Of 36,000 or so distinct CDR3 sequences in the sample, 4% to 6% were seen once. The sequencing here drew on PBMCs, taken at surgery. The receptors were sampled from a female donor with early-stage non-small cell lung cancer.

This clonotype was counted at least ten times. The chain couples TRBV20-1 to TRBJ1-4; 10 bases match TRBD1. The CDR3 runs to 15 residues. Germline V gene lookup returns CDR1 DFQATT and CDR2 SNEGSKA (reference sequence). V lost 2 bases to trimming and J lost 4 bases; unmatched junction nucleotides: 4. DNA for the CDR3: TGCAGTGCTAGACCTAGGACAGGGGGTAATGAAAAACTGTTTTTT. Translating gives CSARPRTGGNEKLFF.

The sample holds a few counts of this clonotype. The V and J genes are TRBV7-9 and TRBJ2-7, with 9 bases matching TRBD1. With V trimmed by 6 bases and J by 6 bases, 9 bases remained unmatched. The CDR3 has 14 residues. Germline CDR1 is SEHNR and CDR2 is FQNEAQ (reference sequence). CDR3 protein: CASRAWDRAIEQYF. CDR3 coding DNA: TGTGCCAGCAGGGCATGGGACAGGGCCATCGAGCAGTACTTC. Full variable domain (outside the CDR3, taken from reference TRBV7-9 and TRBJ2-7): DTGVSQNPRHKITKRGQNVTFRCDPISEHNRLYWYRQTLGQGPEFLTYFQNEAQLEKSRLLSDRFSAERPKGSFSTLEIQRTEQGDSAMYLCASRAWDRAIEQYFGPGTRLTVT.

This clonotype occurred many times. The chain has TRBV3-1 and TRBJ2-2, with a possible D match to TRBD2 (6 bases). From germline, CDR1 is LGHDT and CDR2 YNNKEL (reference sequence). The CDR3 contains 18 residues. V lost 1 base and J lost 4, with 19 bases in between. The chain's CDR3 is CASSQGGLRGVPTGELFF. CDR3 bases: TGTGCCAGCAGCCAAGGAGGCTTGCGGGGAGTGCCCACCGGGGAGCTGTTTTTT.

As concerns this clonotype: A much larger clone sits a single nucleotide away, making a read error possible. The CDR3: CASSWTSRYEQYF. In DNA, the CDR3 is TGTGCCAGCAGTTGGACTAGCAGGTACGAGCAGTACTTC. This chain connects TRBV28 to TRBJ2-7; 8 bases are a match to TRBD2. V shed 4 bases, J shed 4 bases, and the junction held 3 bases outside the gene matches. Germline assignment: CDR1 MDHEN and CDR2 SYDVKM. This CDR3 has 13 residues. The full variable domain, rest sourced from reference TRBV28 and TRBJ2-7, is DVKVTQSSRYLVKRTGEKVFLECVQDMDHENMFWYRQDPGLGLRLIYFSYDVKMKEKGDIPEGYSVSREKKERFSLILESASTNQTSMYLCASSWTSRYEQYFGPGTRLTVT.

This clonotype is large by share. The chain carries TRBV16 and TRBJ2-7; possibly TRBD2 for D (5 bases). The germline gives CDR1 KGHSY, CDR2 FQNENV. V lost 6 bases and J lost 3, with 12 bases in between. The CDR3 length is 13 residues. The CDR3: CASSPDRGYEQYF. CDR3 nucleotides: TGTGCCAGCAGTCCGGACCGGGGCTACGAGCAGTACTTC. Variable domain in full (rest from reference TRBV16 and TRBJ2-7): GEEVAQTPKHLVRGEGQKAKLYCAPIKGHSYVFWYQQVLKNEFKFLISFQNENVFDETGMPKERFSAKCLPNSPCSLEIQATKLEDSAVYFCASSPDRGYEQYFGPGTRLTVT.

The table lists this clonotype with a few counts. The chain combines TRBV5-1 with TRBJ2-5; D possibly matches TRBD1 or TRBD2 (5 bases each). This CDR3 is 15 amino acids long. The germline V gene has CDR1 SGHRS and CDR2 YFSETQ. The germline V and J ends were trimmed by 0 bases and 2 bases, with 11 bases remaining between them. For the CDR3, the DNA is TGCGCCAGCAGCTTGGCCGGGACGCCTCAAGAGACCCAGTACTTC. As protein: CASSLAGTPQETQYF.

This clonotype was counted ten times or more. The J gene is TRBJ1-1, the V gene TRBV12-3 or TRBV12-4, with D perhaps matching TRBD1 (5 bases). CDR3 length: 12 amino acids. V was trimmed by 6 bases and J by 7 bases, leaving 12 bases between them. The CDR3 DNA is TGTGCCAGCAGGCCGGACGGGGGTGAAGCTTTCTTT. Translating gives CASRPDGGEAFF.

This clonotype occurred many times. The chain employs TRBV6-6 and TRBJ2-3, with D perhaps TRBD2 (7 bases). Deletions cut 8 bases from V and 4 bases from J, with 19 bases between. CDR1 is MNHNY and CDR2 is SVGAGI in the germline V gene (reference sequence). CDR3 size: 15 residues. The CDR3 loop is CASHWGRGPADTQYF. CDR3 in DNA: TGTGCCAGCCATTGGGGGCGGGGGCCCGCAGATACGCAGTATTTT.

This clonotype was picked up many times. The chain links TRBV20-1 to TRBJ2-3, with D possibly being TRBD1 (7 bases). V dropped 4 bases and J dropped 5 bases, with 25 bases sitting between them. The CDR3 is made up of 17 amino acids. Germline CDR1 DFQATT, CDR2 SNEGSKA (reference sequence). CDR3 loop: CSANPSLAGGLIDTQYF. The CDR3 DNA is TGCAGTGCTAACCCGAGTCTGGCAGGGGGGTTAATAGATACGCAGTATTTT.